This T cell receptor (beta chain) was obtained from a study of TIL therapy for anti-PD-1-resistant metastatic lung cancer. Study-wide context: Several tumors were EGFR-mutant and two were ALK-rearranged.

Stated time point: pre-treatment sample, taken before nivolumab and TIL therapy. Sequencing used immunoSEQ v3. TCRdb's copy holds only in-frame clones and misses some; the assay was immunoSEQ multiplex PCR. Here the sample spans about 43,000 clones, less than 80% being singletons. This CDR3 spans 14 amino acids. Germline CDR1 is MRHNA and CDR2 is SNTAGT. V was shortened by 7 bases and J by 5 bases, with 14 bases between the two germline ends. Sample: blood, taken at baseline. This sequence joins TRBV6-4 and TRBJ2-2; weak D call: TRBD1 (6 bases). This TCR derives from a man aged 65 to 85 with non-small cell lung cancer. The DNA of the CDR3 is TGTGCCAGCACAGGGGCACCGGGGACCGGGGAGCTGTTTTTT. This translates into CASTGAPGTGELFF.